Presented here are 24 T cell receptor beta chains from one specimen sequenced in a study of T cells expressing NK-cell markers (TCRdb year 2020). Library creation used 5' RACE. Sequenced using an Illumina HiSeq 2000. Reads reprocessed by TCRdb are summarized as one entry per CDR3 protein sequence, and DNA is absent. The sample table holds 300,000 to 500,000 distinct CDR3 sequences. The ten largest clonotypes hold about 10% of the sample. The sequencing sample was made of blood T cells: a sorted CD56 or NKG2C T cell subset, CD4+ or CD8+ T cells, or bulk PBMC T cells (not recorded which). These receptors all stem from a woman between 45 and 60 years old in good health. Donor details come from another sample of the same person, matched by shared clones.

This chain links TRBV20-1 with TRBJ2-7; the D call of TRBD2 rests on TCRdb alone, since no DNA is present to check it. Germline V lookup: CDR1 DFQATT, CDR2 SNEGSKA (reference sequence). The CDR3 sequence is 14 residues long. CDR3 sequence: CSALSSEPYYEQYF.

V is TRBV5-1 and J is TRBJ2-1; TCRdb indicates TRBD1, and absent DNA this call remains unverified. Germline CDR1 reads SGHRS; CDR2 reads YFSETQ. There are 16 residues in the CDR3. The CDR3 protein is CASSLEGAGYYNEQFF. Looking up the rest from reference TRBV5-1 and TRBJ2-1 gives the full variable domain: KAGVTQTPRYLIKTRGQQVTLSCSPISGHRSVSWYQQTPGQGLQFLFEYFSETQRNKGNFPGRFSGRQFSNSRSEMNVSTLELGDSALYLCASSLEGAGYYNEQFFGPGTRLTVL.

This chain connects TRBV5-1 to TRBJ1-4. The germline V gene has CDR1 SGHRS and CDR2 YFSETQ. The CDR3 is 12 residues long. CDR3 protein: CASGLTNEKLFF.

This sequence joins TRBV21-1 and TRBJ2-3; as DNA is missing, the TRBD2 call by TCRdb cannot be tested. TRBV21-1 constitutes a pseudogene. The CDR3 contains 17 residues. CDR3 in amino acids: CASSKELAGDCTDTQYF.

This chain links TRBV12-3 or TRBV12-4 with TRBJ1-1; the D call from TCRdb, TRBD1, cannot be confirmed without DNA. The CDR3 consists of 13 residues. The CDR3 reads CASSPPGGIEAFF.

The V gene is TRBV4-1, the J gene TRBJ1-4. This CDR3 is 13 amino acids long. Germline CDR1 is MGHRA and CDR2 is YSYEKL. This chain's CDR3 is CASSQWANEKLFF.

The V gene is TRBV11-3, the J gene TRBJ2-5; TCRdb picks TRBD1, but there is no DNA to check that call. The CDR3 is 18 residues long. Germline lookup yields CDR1 SGHNT and CDR2 YENEEA. This chain's CDR3 is CASSLTLGRVPRQETQYF.

The V and J genes are TRBV25-1 and TRBJ1-1. Germline V gene lookup returns CDR1 MGHDK and CDR2 SYGVNS. The CDR3 sequence is 14 residues long. CDR3 sequence: CASSDRTLTHEAFF.

This chain's CDR3 is CASSSLTGGRGFF. The chain combines TRBV5-1 with TRBJ2-1; absent DNA, TCRdb's TRBD2 call cannot be checked. The CDR3 is 13 amino acids. Per the germline V gene, CDR1 is SGHRS and CDR2 is YFSETQ.

V is TRBV20-1 and J is TRBJ2-1; the TRBD2 assignment by TCRdb is unverifiable without DNA. CDR1 is DFQATT, CDR2 SNEGSKA, per germline (reference sequence). CDR3 length equals 15 residues. Here the CDR3 reads CSAGTSGIPLGVQFF.

The J gene is TRBJ2-5, the V gene TRBV4-2; lacking DNA, the TRBD2 call made by TCRdb goes unchecked. Germline V gene sequence: CDR1 LGHNA, CDR2 YNFKEQ. This CDR3 has 19 amino acids. CDR3 loop: CASSHPTGTSGSQGETQYF.

The gene calls are TRBV4-2 and TRBJ2-6; there is no DNA to check the TCRdb D call of TRBD2. CDR1 is LGHNA and CDR2 is YNFKEQ in the germline V gene. This CDR3 is 16 amino acids long. The CDR3: CASSRAGLFGANVLTF.

V gene TRBV5-1 combines with J gene TRBJ2-7; the D call of TRBD2 rests on TCRdb alone, since no DNA is present to check it. This CDR3 spans 14 amino acids. Germline loops: CDR1 SGHRS, CDR2 YFSETQ. The CDR3 protein is CASSFEGPYYEQYF.

This sequence joins TRBV4-1 and TRBJ2-2. Germline assignment: CDR1 MGHRA and CDR2 YSYEKL. CDR3 size: 14 residues. CDR3 loop: CASSLRTNTGELFF.

The chain has TRBV4-2 and TRBJ2-2; no DNA is available, so the TRBD1 call from TCRdb remains unchecked. The CDR3 sequence is 15 residues long. Germline V gene data show CDR1 as LGHNA and CDR2 as YNFKEQ. This CDR3 reads CASSQDSRGAGELFF.

The J gene is TRBJ2-7, the V gene TRBV4-1; absent DNA, TCRdb's TRBD2 call cannot be checked. From germline, CDR1 is MGHRA and CDR2 YSYEKL. This CDR3 is built from 14 residues. The CDR3 is CASSLYGLSYEQYF.

This rearrangement joins TRBV19 to TRBJ1-1; without DNA, the TCRdb call of TRBD1 cannot be checked. This CDR3 has 14 amino acids. Looked up from germline, CDR1 is LNHDA and CDR2 is SQIVND (reference sequence). The CDR3 sequence: CASSSLDQSTEAFF.

This chain joins TRBV6-8 and TRBJ2-2; with no DNA, the TCRdb D assignment of TRBD2 cannot be verified. The CDR3 has 17 amino acids. In germline, CDR1 is MNHGY, CDR2 SAAAGT. The CDR3 region is CASMGLAGPPNTGELFF.

The V gene is TRBV20-1, the J gene TRBJ2-3; the TCRdb call, TRBD2, lacks DNA for checking. There are 17 residues in the CDR3. From germline, CDR1 is DFQATT and CDR2 SNEGSKA (reference sequence). The CDR3 here is CSGTIGHSRGSSDTQYF.

V is TRBV12-3 or TRBV12-4 and J is TRBJ1-1. The CDR3 runs to 15 residues. This chain's CDR3 is CASSPLGSMNTEAFF.

This chain uses TRBV18 with TRBJ2-4. The CDR3 spans 17 residues. Germline CDR1 is KGHSH and CDR2 is LQKENI. The CDR3 loop is CASSPSPILAAPNIQYF. Based on the CDR3 plus reference TRBV18 and TRBJ2-4, the full variable domain is NAGVMQNPRHLVRRRGQEARLRCSPMKGHSHVYWYRQLPEEGLKFMVYLQKENIIDESGMPKERFSAEFPKEGPSILRIQQVVRGDSAAYFCASSPSPILAAPNIQYFGAGTRLSVL.

This chain links TRBV7-2 with TRBJ2-7; TCRdb outputs TRBD2, but without DNA this stays unchecked. CDR1 is SGHTA, CDR2 FQGNSA, per germline. The CDR3 has 14 amino acids. The CDR3 here is CASSLGGSLREQYF. Using reference TRBV7-2 and TRBJ2-7 for the parts outside the CDR3, the full variable domain is GAGVSQSPSNKVTEKGKDVELRCDPISGHTALYWYRQSLGQGLEFLIYFQGNSAPDKSGLPSDRFSAERTGGSVSTLTIQRTQQEDSAVYLCASSLGGSLREQYFGPGTRLTVT.

The genes are TRBV6-5 and TRBJ1-1. The CDR3 is 13 residues long. Germline CDR1 MNHEY, CDR2 SVGAGI. CDR3 residues: CASSLTFGTEAFF.

The gene calls are TRBV9 and TRBJ2-3. CDR3 length: 12 residues. The germline gives CDR1 SGDLS, CDR2 YYNGEE. CDR3 amino acids: CASNRGADTQYF.